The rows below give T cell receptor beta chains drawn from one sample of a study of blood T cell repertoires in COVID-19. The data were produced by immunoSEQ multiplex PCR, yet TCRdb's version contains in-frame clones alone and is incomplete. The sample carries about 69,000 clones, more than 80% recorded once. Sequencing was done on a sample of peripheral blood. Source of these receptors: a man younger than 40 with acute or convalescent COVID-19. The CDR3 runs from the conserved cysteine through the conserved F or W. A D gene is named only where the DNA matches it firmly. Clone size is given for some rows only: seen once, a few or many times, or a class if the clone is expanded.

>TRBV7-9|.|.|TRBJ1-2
TGTGCCAGCAGCTTAGCTTCGGGTTCCTATGGCTACACCTTC
CASSLASGSYGYTF
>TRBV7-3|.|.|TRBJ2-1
TGTGCCAGCAGCCTACAGTGGGCAGGGTACAATGAGCAGTTCTTC
CASSLQWAGYNEQFF
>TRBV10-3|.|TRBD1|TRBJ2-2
TGTGCCATCAGTGGGACAGGGAATACCGGGGAGCTGTTTTTT
CAISGTGNTGELFF
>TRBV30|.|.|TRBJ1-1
TGTGCCTGGAGCCCAAACAGGGAACGAGAAGCTTTCTTT
CAWSPNREREAFF
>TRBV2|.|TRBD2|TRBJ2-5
TGTGCCAGCAGTGAGGGACTAGCGGGAGGGTTCAGGGAGACCCAGTACTTC
CASSEGLAGGFRETQYF
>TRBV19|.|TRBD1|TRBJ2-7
TGTGCCAGTAGTTCGCCGGGACAGGGCCGCAGGGGGTCCGAGCAGTACTTC
CASSSPGQGRRGSEQYF
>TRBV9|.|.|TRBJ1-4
TGTGCCAGCAGCGCACACCCCGGGAATAATGAAAAACTGTTTTTT
CASSAHPGNNEKLFF
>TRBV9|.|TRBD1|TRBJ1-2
TGTGCCAGCAGCGGGGTAAAAGGGACAGTTGTCGTTGGCTACACCTTC
CASSGVKGTVVVGYTF
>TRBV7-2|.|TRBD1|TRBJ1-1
TGTGCCAGCAGCACTTACCAGGGGGTCGGTGAAGCTTTCTTT
CASSTYQGVGEAFF
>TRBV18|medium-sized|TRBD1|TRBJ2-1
TGTGCCAGCTCACCGGGACAGGGCGGCGCCGATGAGCAGTTCTTC
CASSPGQGGADEQFF
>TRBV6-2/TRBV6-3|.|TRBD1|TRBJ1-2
TGTGCCAGCAGTTGGGACAGGAACTATGGCTACACCTTC
CASSWDRNYGYTF
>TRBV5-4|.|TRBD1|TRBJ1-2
TGTGCCAGCAGCCCAGACAGGGGATGGGGCTACACCTTC
CASSPDRGWGYTF
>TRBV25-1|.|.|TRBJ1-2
TGTGCCAGCAGTGAATATGAGGGAGGTGGCTACACCTTC
CASSEYEGGGYTF
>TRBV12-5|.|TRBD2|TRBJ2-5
TGTGCTAGTGGTTTGTCGCTAGCGGGAGGCCGGGGGTACCAAGAGACCCAGTACTTC
CASGLSLAGGRGYQETQYF
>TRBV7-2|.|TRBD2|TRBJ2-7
TGTGCCAGCAGCGCGACTAGCGGGAGTTACGAGCAGTACTTC
CASSATSGSYEQYF
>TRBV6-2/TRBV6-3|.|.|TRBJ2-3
TGTGCCAGCAGTCCAGGGGCCACTGGGAACACAGATACGCAGTATTTT
CASSPGATGNTDTQYF
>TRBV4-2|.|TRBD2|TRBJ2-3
TGTGCCAGCAGCCAAGACCTACTAGCGGGAGGCCGCGGCACAGATACGCAGTATTTT
CASSQDLLAGGRGTDTQYF
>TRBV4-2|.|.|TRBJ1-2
TGTGCCAGCAGCCAAGATCCTAGGGGGACCTATGGCTACACCTTC
CASSQDPRGTYGYTF
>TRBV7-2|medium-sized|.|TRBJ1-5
TGTGCCAGCAGCTACAGGGAGGGTCAGCCCCAGCATTTT
CASSYREGQPQHF
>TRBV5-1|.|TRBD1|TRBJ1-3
TGCGCCAGCAGCGAACAGGGGTCTGGAAACACCATATATTTT
CASSEQGSGNTIYF
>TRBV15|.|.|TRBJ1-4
TGTGCCACCAGCAGAGATCCTCGACTCGAAAAACTGTTTTTT
CATSRDPRLEKLFF
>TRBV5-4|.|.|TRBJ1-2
TGTGCCAGCAGCCCGGGTCTTAACTATGGCTACACCTTC
CASSPGLNYGYTF
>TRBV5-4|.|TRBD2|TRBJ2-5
TGTGCCAGCAGCTTGACTAGCGGGTCCCTGGAGACCCAGTACTTC
CASSLTSGSLETQYF
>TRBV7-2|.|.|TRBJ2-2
TGTGCCGAAGGGGCCCGGGGGAGGAACACCGGGGAGCTGTTTTTT
CAEGARGRNTGELFF
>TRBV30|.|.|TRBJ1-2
TGTGCCTGGAGTGTATCAGCTAACTATGGCTACACCTTC
CAWSVSANYGYTF
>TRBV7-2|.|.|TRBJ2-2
TGTGCCAGCAGCTTAGGCGCGGGTTTCCCTAACACCGGGGAGCTGTTTTTT
CASSLGAGFPNTGELFF
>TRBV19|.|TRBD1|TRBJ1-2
TGTGCCAGTAGTATCCAGACAGGGGGCATAAACTATGGCTACACCTTC
CASSIQTGGINYGYTF
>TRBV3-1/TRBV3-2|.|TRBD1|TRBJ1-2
TGTGCCAGCAGCCAAGCCGCGGACAGGGGGGTTAGCTACACCTTC
CASSQAADRGVSYTF
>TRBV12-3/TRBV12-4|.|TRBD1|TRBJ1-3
TGTGCCAGCAGTCGGACAGGGGGAAACACCATATATTTT
CASSRTGGNTIYF
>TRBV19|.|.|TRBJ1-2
TGTGCCAGTAGTATAGGCCCAGGGGCGACCTATGGCTACACCTTC
CASSIGPGATYGYTF
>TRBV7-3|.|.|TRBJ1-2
TGTGCCAGCAGCATGGACAGTAACTATGGCTACACCTTC
CASSMDSNYGYTF
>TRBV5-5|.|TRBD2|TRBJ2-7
TGTGCCAGCAGCTGGGGGGCTAGCGGGAGTTACGAGCAGTACTTC
CASSWGASGSYEQYF
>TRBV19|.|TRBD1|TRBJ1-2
TGTGCCAGTAGTATCTCTGACAGGGTGCTCGGCTACACCTTC
CASSISDRVLGYTF
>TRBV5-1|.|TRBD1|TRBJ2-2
TGCGCCAGCAGCCGCTTAGACAGGGGAGGTGCGAACACCGGGGAGCTGTTTTTT
CASSRLDRGGANTGELFF
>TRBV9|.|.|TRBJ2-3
TGTGCCAGCAGCGTGAGTGTTACAGATACGCAGTATTTT
CASSVSVTDTQYF
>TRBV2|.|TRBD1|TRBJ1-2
TGTGCCAGCAGCCCGGGACAGGGATATGGCTACACCTTC
CASSPGQGYGYTF
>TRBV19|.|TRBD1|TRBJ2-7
TGTGCCAGTAGTCCCTCGGGGAGACAGGGGAACTACGAGCAGTACTTC
CASSPSGRQGNYEQYF
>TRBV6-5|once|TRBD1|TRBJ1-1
TGTGCCAGCAGTTATAGGACAGGGGTTGAAGCTTTCTTT
CASSYRTGVEAFF
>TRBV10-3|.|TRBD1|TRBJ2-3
TGTGCCATCATTAGTGGACAGGGGACGACAGATACGCAGTATTTT
CAIISGQGTTDTQYF
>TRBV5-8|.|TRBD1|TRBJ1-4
TGTGCCAGCAGCCTACATTATAAGACAGGGGCTAATGAAAAACTGTTTTTT
CASSLHYKTGANEKLFF
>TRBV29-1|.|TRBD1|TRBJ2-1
TGCAGCGTTGAGGACAGGGGTTCGAGTCTGTACAATGAGCAGTTCTTC
CSVEDRGSSLYNEQFF
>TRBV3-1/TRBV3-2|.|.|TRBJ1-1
TGTGCCAGCAGCCAAGCACGGGACACTGAAGCTTTCTTT
CASSQARDTEAFF
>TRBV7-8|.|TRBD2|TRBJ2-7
TGTGCCAGCACCAGAGCCTCTAGCGGGGAGAACAACTACGAGCAGTACTTC
CASTRASSGENNYEQYF
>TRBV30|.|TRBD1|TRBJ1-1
TGTGCCTGGGGCCGGGACAGGGGGTCACTCATGAACACTGAAGCTTTCTTT
CAWGRDRGSLMNTEAFF
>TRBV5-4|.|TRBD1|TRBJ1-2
TGTGCCAGCAGCTGGTTCGACAGGGGGGGCTACACCTTC
CASSWFDRGGYTF
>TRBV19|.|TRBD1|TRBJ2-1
TGTGCCAGTAGTCTTGGGGGGACAGGGGATGAGCAGTTCTTC
CASSLGGTGDEQFF
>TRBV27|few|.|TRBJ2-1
TGTGCCAGCAGTAACGTAGCTGGGTACAATGAGCAGTTCTTC
CASSNVAGYNEQFF
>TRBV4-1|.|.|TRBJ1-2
TGCGCCAGCAGCGGGCCGTTGGGAGCTAACTATGGCTACACCTTC
CASSGPLGANYGYTF
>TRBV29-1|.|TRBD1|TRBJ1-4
TGCAGCGTGAAGACAGGGAGTAATGAAAAACTGTTTTTT
CSVKTGSNEKLFF
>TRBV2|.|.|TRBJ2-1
TGTGCCAGCAGTGAATCCAGGGGGGCTAGGTACAATGAGCAGTTCTTC
CASSESRGARYNEQFF
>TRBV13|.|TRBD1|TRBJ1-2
TGTGCCAGCAGCTCAGGACAGGGGATAGACTATGGCTACACCTTC
CASSSGQGIDYGYTF
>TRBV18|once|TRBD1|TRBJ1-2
TGTGCCAGCTCCCCAGCACAAAGACAGGGGAACTATGGCTACACCTTC
CASSPAQRQGNYGYTF
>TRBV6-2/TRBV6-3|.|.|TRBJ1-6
TGTGCCAGCAGTTACTCGATCCACAGTGATAATTCACCCCTCCACTTT
CASSYSIHSDNSPLHF
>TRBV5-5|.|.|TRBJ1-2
TGTGCCAGCAGCTTGGCCCACGGAGACCCCTATGGCTACACCTTC
CASSLAHGDPYGYTF
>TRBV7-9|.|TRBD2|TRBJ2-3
TGTGCCAGCAGCCTCCTAGCGGGAGGAGTCACAGATACGCAGTATTTT
CASSLLAGGVTDTQYF
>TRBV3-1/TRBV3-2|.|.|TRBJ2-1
TGTGCCACCAAAGGGGTGAATGAGCAGTTCTTC
CATKGVNEQFF
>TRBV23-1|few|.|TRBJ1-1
TGCGCCAGCAGTATTAAGGGGCGGGGCTTCGCTGAAGCTTTCTTT
CASSIKGRGFAEAFF